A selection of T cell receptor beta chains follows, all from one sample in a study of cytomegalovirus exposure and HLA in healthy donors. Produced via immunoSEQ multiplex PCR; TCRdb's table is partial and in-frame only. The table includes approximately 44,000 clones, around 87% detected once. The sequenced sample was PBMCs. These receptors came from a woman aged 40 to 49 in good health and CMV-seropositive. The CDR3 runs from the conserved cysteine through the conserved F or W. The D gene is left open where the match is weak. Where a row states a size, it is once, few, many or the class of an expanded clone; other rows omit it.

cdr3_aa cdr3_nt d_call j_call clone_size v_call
CASSLDVAYNEQFF TGTGCCAGCAGCTTGGACGTAGCCTACAATGAGCAGTTCTTC NA TRBJ2-1 NA TRBV5-6
CASSLQLAQETQYF TGTGCCAGCAGCTTACAACTAGCTCAAGAGACCCAGTACTTC NA TRBJ2-5 NA TRBV7-2
CASSLGGGYVRGYTF TGTGCCAGCAGCTTGGGGGGGGGTTATGTTCGTGGCTACACCTTC NA TRBJ1-2 NA TRBV5-4
CASSLSPPQGASDTQYF TGCGCCAGCAGCTTGAGTCCCCCACAGGGGGCATCGGATACGCAGTATTTT TRBD1 TRBJ2-3 NA TRBV5-1
CASSIKQAFNQPQHF TGTGCCAGTAGTATTAAACAGGCCTTCAATCAGCCCCAGCATTTT NA TRBJ1-5 NA TRBV19
CASSEGWERDGYTF TGTGCCAGCAGTGAGGGGTGGGAGCGGGATGGCTACACCTTC NA TRBJ1-2 NA TRBV6-1
CASSIGTGVNQPQHF TGTGCCAGTAGTATAGGAACCGGGGTCAATCAGCCCCAGCATTTT NA TRBJ1-5 NA TRBV19
CASSAGSSGNTIYF TGCGCCAGCAGCGCGGGGTCTTCTGGAAACACCATATATTTT NA TRBJ1-3 NA TRBV5-1
CAWKDGIYGYTF TGTGCCTGGAAGGACGGGATCTATGGCTACACCTTC NA TRBJ1-2 NA TRBV30
CAWSVGVTGYYGYTF TGTGCCTGGAGTGTAGGCGTAACAGGGTACTATGGCTACACCTTC NA TRBJ1-2 NA TRBV30
CASTPQSANTGELFF TGTGCCAGCACCCCCCAAAGCGCGAACACCGGGGAGCTGTTTTTT NA TRBJ2-2 NA TRBV5-4
CASSLRAANPNGEQFF TGTGCCAGCAGTTTGAGGGCGGCTAACCCCAATGGAGAGCAGTTCTTC NA TRBJ2-1 NA TRBV6-6
CASSLGTTRTDTQYF TGTGCCAGCAGTTTAGGCACAACCCGCACAGATACGCAGTATTTT NA TRBJ2-3 NA TRBV27
CASNQGASGNTIYF TGTGCCAGTAACCAGGGGGCCTCTGGAAACACCATATATTTT TRBD1 TRBJ1-3 few TRBV19
CASDRDNSGNTIYF TGTGCCAGCGATAGGGACAACTCTGGAAACACCATATATTTT NA TRBJ1-3 NA TRBV7-9
CASSEYWTGTTEAFF TGTGCCAGCAGTGAGTATTGGACAGGGACGACTGAAGCTTTCTTT TRBD1 TRBJ1-1 NA TRBV2
CASSQDQGLAGHQYF TGTGCCAGCAGCCAAGATCAGGGACTAGCGGGTCATCAGTACTTC TRBD2 TRBJ2-4 NA TRBV4-2
CASSSFGTVAQETQYF TGTGCCAGCAGTTCCTTCGGGACAGTCGCCCAAGAGACCCAGTACTTC TRBD1 TRBJ2-5 NA TRBV27
CASRVRQGPTSDQPQHF TGTGCCAGTAGGGTGCGACAGGGGCCCACCTCTGATCAGCCCCAGCATTTT TRBD1 TRBJ1-5 NA TRBV19
CAISEPGQASTEAFF TGTGCCATCAGTGAGCCTGGACAGGCGAGCACTGAAGCTTTCTTT TRBD1 TRBJ1-1 NA TRBV10-3
CASSHSAGAGEQYF TGTGCCAGCAGCCACTCGGCGGGGGCAGGTGAGCAGTACTTC NA TRBJ2-7 few TRBV4-2
CASEDRAYPDGYTF TGTGCCAGTGAAGACAGGGCGTATCCTGATGGCTACACCTTC TRBD1 TRBJ1-2 NA TRBV13
CASSLPPGQALYTEAFF TGTGCCAGCAGTTTACCCCCCGGACAGGCCCTATACACTGAAGCTTTCTTT TRBD1 TRBJ1-1 NA TRBV28
CSVTKDRVGYTF TGCAGCGTGACTAAGGACAGGGTGGGCTACACCTTC TRBD1 TRBJ1-2 NA TRBV29-1
CASSFSGTGRGYTF TGCGCCAGCAGCTTCTCCGGGACAGGGAGGGGCTACACCTTC TRBD1 TRBJ1-2 NA TRBV5-1
CASSPPGLAGEQYF TGTGCCAGCAGTCCACCGGGACTAGCGGGGGAGCAGTACTTC TRBD2 TRBJ2-7 NA TRBV28
CASSLRIGTGLGEQYF TGCGCCAGCAGCTTGAGGATCGGGACAGGGCTAGGCGAGCAGTACTTC TRBD1 TRBJ2-7 NA TRBV5-1
CASRRDTYTGELFF TGTGCCAGCCGACGGGACACTTACACCGGGGAGCTGTTTTTT NA TRBJ2-2 NA TRBV9
CASSRQSTAYEQYF TGTGCCAGCAGTCGACAGTCAACAGCCTACGAGCAGTACTTC NA TRBJ2-7 NA TRBV2
CASSSGSGRTEAFF TGTGCCAGCAGCTCCGGATCAGGCAGAACCGAAGCTTTCTTT NA TRBJ1-1 NA TRBV7-3
CASSVSGGAYNEQFF TGCGCCAGCAGCGTCAGCGGGGGGGCTTACAATGAGCAGTTCTTC TRBD2 TRBJ2-1 NA TRBV5-1
CASSFYGASSYEQYF TGTGCCAGCAGCTTCTATGGGGCAAGCTCCTACGAGCAGTACTTC NA TRBJ2-7 NA TRBV11-2
CASSEAGGNYNEQFF TGTGCCAGCAGTGAAGCGGGAGGGAACTACAATGAGCAGTTCTTC TRBD2 TRBJ2-1 NA TRBV25-1
CASSLGGWTDTQYF TGTGCCAGCAGCTTGGGCGGCTGGACAGATACGCAGTATTTT NA TRBJ2-3 few TRBV5-4
CASSPPTGGPSNQPQHF TGTGCCAGCTCACCACCCACAGGGGGGCCTAGCAATCAGCCCCAGCATTTT TRBD1 TRBJ1-5 NA TRBV18
CASGLSTLGTSGQQYF TGTGCTAGTGGTTTGTCCACCCTGGGGACTAGCGGGCAACAGTACTTC TRBD2 TRBJ2-7 few TRBV12-5
CASSLGRGSGRESYNEQFF TGTGCCAGCAGTTTGGGCCGGGGTAGCGGGAGGGAGTCCTACAATGAGCAGTTCTTC TRBD2 TRBJ2-1 NA TRBV27
CASSEPWGANEQFF TGTGCCAGCAGTGAACCCTGGGGCGCCAATGAGCAGTTCTTC NA TRBJ2-1 NA TRBV6-1
CASSFPGTGVYEQYF TGTGCCAGCAGCTTTCCCGGGACAGGGGTTTACGAGCAGTACTTC TRBD1 TRBJ2-7 few TRBV7-9
CASSLSGTGGLSYGYTF TGTGCCAGTTCCCTATCCGGGACAGGGGGTCTCAGCTATGGCTACACCTTC TRBD1 TRBJ1-2 NA TRBV19
CASSLGESKRHEKLFF TGCGCCAGCAGCTTGGGGGAGTCTAAACGGCATGAAAAACTGTTTTTT NA TRBJ1-4 NA TRBV5-1
CASSDSGKLYNEQFF TGTGCCAGCAGCGACAGCGGGAAGCTTTACAATGAGCAGTTCTTC TRBD2 TRBJ2-1 NA TRBV9
CASSYGRGHTDTQYF TGTGCCAGCAGTTACGGTAGGGGACACACAGATACGCAGTATTTT NA TRBJ2-3 NA TRBV6-6